This T cell receptor beta chain was identified during a study of blood T cell repertoires in COVID-19. Trimming took off 7 bases at V and 1 base at J, with 8 bases between the two ends. Germline loops: CDR1 WSHSY, CDR2 SAAADI. The CDR3 spans 13 residues. Sequencing used immunoSEQ multiplex PCR; TCRdb keeps in-frame clones, though not all of them. The profile covers some 120,000 clones, with less than 85% appearing a single time and under 2.5% taken by the ten largest. V usage is TRBV10-2 and J usage is TRBJ1-3, with D perhaps matching TRBD1 (6 bases). The sequence derives from a young man with acute or convalescent COVID-19. The specimen sequenced was peripheral blood. The CDR3 bases are TGCGCCAGCAACCAGGGGTCTGGAAACACCATATATTTT. This codes for CASNQGSGNTIYF.